These T cell receptor beta chains were read from a single sample in a study of T cell repertoires in cytomegalovirus infection. TCRdb recomputed calls from the reads with MiXCR, one row per CDR3 protein. The top ten clones hold roughly an eighth of a sample with some 800,000 distinct CDR3 sequences, 32% of them seen once. These TCRs' antigens remain unknown. The starting material was cultured CD8+ T cells from PBMCs, obtained from culture after CMV antigen stimulation. Receptors were obtained from a human donor in good health (CMV status not recorded). Some clones in this sample may be carry-over from other donors' samples. CDR3s include the opening cysteine and the closing phenylalanine or tryptophan. The D gene is left open where the match is weak. Clone size is given for some rows only: seen once, a few or many times, or a class if the clone is expanded.

few	NA	TRBJ1-1	14	TRBV12-3/TRBV12-4	TGTGCCAGCAGTGTAGTAGGGGGTTCCACTGAAGCTTTCTTT	CASSVVGGSTEAFF
NA	NA	TRBJ2-4	17	TRBV28	TGTGCCAGCAGTTTATATTGGGTCTCTCTAGCCAAAAACATTCAGTACTTC	CASSLYWVSLAKNIQYF
few	NA	TRBJ2-1	16	TRBV6-1	TGTGCCAGCAGTCTGACTAGGGGCCTTTCCTACAATGAGCAGTTCTTC	CASSLTRGLSYNEQFF
many	NA	TRBJ2-7	12	TRBV7-6	TGTGCCAGCAGCTTAACCACATCCGAGCAGTACTTC	CASSLTTSEQYF
many	NA	TRBJ2-5	16	TRBV7-2	TGTGCCAGCAGCCTTGCCGCGGGGCCATCCCAAGAGACCCAGTACTTC	CASSLAAGPSQETQYF
many	TRBD1	TRBJ1-1	12	TRBV7-9	TGTGCCAGCAGCCCCGACAGGGGGGAAGCTTTCTTT	CASSPDRGEAFF
NA	NA	TRBJ2-5	14	TRBV12-3/TRBV12-4	TGTGCCAGCAGTCCCGGGAGCCAGCAAGAGACCCAGTACTTC	CASSPGSQQETQYF
NA	TRBD1	TRBJ2-1	20	TRBV28	TGTGCCAGCAGTTTCCGGTTGGACAGGATGTTTGAGGGGCCCTACAATGAGCAGTTCTTC	CASSFRLDRMFEGPYNEQFF
few	NA	TRBJ2-5	15	TRBV7-9	TGTGCCAGCAGCTTACACGGGAGTCACGGAGAGACCCAGTACTTC	CASSLHGSHGETQYF
many	TRBD2	TRBJ2-7	16	TRBV7-9	TGTGCCAGCAGCACATCCTCGGGACTAGCGCTCTACGAGCAGTACTTC	CASSTSSGLALYEQYF
NA	NA	TRBJ1-1	15	TRBV3-1	TGTGCCAGCAGTCAGCCGGGACTCATGAACACTGAAGCTTTCTTT	CASSQPGLMNTEAFF
few	NA	TRBJ2-1	14	TRBV24-1	TGTGCCACCAGTGACCCCAGGTGGGGAACGGAGCAGTTCTTC	CATSDPRWGTEQFF